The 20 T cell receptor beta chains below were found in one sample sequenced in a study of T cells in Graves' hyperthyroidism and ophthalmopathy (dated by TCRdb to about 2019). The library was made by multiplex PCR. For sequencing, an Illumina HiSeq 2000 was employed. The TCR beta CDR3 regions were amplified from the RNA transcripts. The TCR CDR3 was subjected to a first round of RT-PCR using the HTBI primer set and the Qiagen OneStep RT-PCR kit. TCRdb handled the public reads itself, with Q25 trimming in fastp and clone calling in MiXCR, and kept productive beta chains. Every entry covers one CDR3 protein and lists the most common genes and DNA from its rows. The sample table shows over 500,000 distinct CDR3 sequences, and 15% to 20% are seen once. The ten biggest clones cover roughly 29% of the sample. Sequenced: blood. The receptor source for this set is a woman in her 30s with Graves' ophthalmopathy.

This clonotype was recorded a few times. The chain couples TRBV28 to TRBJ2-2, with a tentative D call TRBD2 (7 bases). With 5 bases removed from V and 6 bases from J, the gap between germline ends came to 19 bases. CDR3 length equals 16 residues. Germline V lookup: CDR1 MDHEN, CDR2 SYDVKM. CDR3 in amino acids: CASSGGRGAHPGELFF. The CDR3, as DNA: TGTGCCAGCAGTGGGGGCCGGGGGGCCCATCCCGGGGAGCTGTTTTTT.

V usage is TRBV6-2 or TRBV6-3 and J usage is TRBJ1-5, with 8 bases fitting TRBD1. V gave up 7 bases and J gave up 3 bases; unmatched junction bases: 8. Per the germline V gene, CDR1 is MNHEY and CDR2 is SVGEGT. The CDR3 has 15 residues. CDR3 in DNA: TGTGCCAGCACCTTTAGCAGGGGGCTCAATCAGCCCCAGCATTTT. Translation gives CASTFSRGLNQPQHF.

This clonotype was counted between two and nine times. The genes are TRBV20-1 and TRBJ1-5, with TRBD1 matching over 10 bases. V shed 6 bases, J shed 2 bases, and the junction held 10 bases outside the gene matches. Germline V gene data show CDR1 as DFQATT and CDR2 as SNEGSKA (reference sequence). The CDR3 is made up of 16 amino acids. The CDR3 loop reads CSAPTGGSGGNQPQHF. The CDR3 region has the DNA TGCAGTGCCCCGACAGGGGGCAGTGGTGGCAATCAGCCCCAGCATTTT.

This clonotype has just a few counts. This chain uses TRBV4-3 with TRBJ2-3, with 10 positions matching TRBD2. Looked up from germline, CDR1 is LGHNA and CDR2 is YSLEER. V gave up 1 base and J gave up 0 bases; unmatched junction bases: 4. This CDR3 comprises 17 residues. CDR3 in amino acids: CASSQGLAGPSTDTQYF. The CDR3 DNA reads TGCGCCAGCAGCCAAGGACTAGCGGGCCCCAGCACAGATACGCAGTATTTT.

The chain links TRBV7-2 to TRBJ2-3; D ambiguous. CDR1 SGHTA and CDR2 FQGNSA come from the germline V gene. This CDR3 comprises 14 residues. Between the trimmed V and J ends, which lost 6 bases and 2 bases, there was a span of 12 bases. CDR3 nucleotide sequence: TGTGCCAGCAGTTTTGGGGTCACCACAGATACGCAGTATTTT. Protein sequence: CASSFGVTTDTQYF.

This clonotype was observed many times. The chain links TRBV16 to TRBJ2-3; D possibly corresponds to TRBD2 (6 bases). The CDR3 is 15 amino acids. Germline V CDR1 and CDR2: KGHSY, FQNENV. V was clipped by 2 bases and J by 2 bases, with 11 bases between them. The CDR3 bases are TGTGCCAGCAGCCAAGACGGGGGTCCCACAGATACGCAGTATTTT. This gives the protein CASSQDGGPTDTQYF.

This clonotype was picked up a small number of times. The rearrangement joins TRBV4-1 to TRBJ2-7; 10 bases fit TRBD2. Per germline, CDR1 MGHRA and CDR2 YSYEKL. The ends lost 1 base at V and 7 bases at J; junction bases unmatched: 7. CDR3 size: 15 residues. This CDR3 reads CASSQVASGSWEQYF. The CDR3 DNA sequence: TGCGCCAGCAGCCAAGTGGCTAGCGGGAGTTGGGAGCAGTACTTC.

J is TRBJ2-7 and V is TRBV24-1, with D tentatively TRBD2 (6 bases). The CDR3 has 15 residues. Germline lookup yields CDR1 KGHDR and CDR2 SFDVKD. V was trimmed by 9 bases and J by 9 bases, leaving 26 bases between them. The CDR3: CATPYRAGPWGVQYF. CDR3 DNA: TGTGCCACCCCGTACCGAGCGGGTCCTTGGGGGGTGCAGTACTTC.

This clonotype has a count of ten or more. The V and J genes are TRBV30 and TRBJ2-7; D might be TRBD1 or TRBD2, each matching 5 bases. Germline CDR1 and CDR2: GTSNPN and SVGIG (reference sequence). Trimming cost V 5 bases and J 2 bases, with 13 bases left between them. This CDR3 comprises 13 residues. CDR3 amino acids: CAWDLVGAYEQYF. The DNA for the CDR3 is TGTGCCTGGGACCTAGTGGGGGCCTACGAGCAGTACTTC.

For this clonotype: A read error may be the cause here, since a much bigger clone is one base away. The CDR3 sequence: CASSEARAASYNERFF. As DNA, the CDR3 is TGTGCCAGCAGTGAAGCGCGGGCTGCTTCCTACAATGAGCGGTTCTTC. The chain couples TRBV6-1 to TRBJ2-1; D may be TRBD2 (5 bases). The germline gives CDR1 MNHNS, CDR2 SASEGT. The CDR3 spans 16 residues.

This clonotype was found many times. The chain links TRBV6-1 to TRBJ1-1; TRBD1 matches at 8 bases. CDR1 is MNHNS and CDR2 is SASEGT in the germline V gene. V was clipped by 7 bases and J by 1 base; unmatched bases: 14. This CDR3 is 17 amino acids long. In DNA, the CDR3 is TGTGCCAGCAAAAGTACCGGCAGGGGGCTTTCGAACACTGAAGCTTTCTTT. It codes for CASKSTGRGLSNTEAFF.

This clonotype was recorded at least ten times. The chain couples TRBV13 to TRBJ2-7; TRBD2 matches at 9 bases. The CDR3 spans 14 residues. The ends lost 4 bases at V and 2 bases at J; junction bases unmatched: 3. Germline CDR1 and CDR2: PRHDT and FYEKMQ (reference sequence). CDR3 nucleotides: TGTGCCAGCAGCTCGAGGACTAGCGCCTACGAGCAGTACTTC. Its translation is CASSSRTSAYEQYF.

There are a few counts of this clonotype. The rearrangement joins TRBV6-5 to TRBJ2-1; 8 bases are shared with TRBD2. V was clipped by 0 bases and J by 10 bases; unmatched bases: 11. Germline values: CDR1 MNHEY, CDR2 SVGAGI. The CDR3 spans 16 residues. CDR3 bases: TGTGCCAGCAGTTACTCGAGTATAGTCAGACTAGCGGAGCAGTTCTTC. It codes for CASSYSSIVRLAEQFF.

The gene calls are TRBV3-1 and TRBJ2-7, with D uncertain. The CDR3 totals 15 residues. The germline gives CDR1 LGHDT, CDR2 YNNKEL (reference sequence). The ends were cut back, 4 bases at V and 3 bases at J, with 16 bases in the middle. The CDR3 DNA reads TGTGCCAGCAGCCCCCGATTTCAACCCGGCTACGAGCAGTACTTC. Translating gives CASSPRFQPGYEQYF.

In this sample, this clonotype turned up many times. The CDR3, as DNA: TGCAGTGTCCAATACAGGACAGATACGCAGTATTTT. Protein product: CSVQYRTDTQYF. The rearrangement links TRBV20-1 to TRBJ2-3, with D tentatively TRBD1 (5 bases). CDR1 and CDR2 from the germline V gene are DFQATT and SNEGSKA (reference sequence). The CDR3 sequence is 12 residues long. V lost 7 bases and J 3 bases, leaving 11 bases between the germline ends.

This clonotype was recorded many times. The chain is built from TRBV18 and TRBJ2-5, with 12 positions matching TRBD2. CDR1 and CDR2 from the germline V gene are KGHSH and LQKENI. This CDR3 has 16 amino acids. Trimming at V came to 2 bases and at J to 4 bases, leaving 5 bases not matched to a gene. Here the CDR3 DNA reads TGTGCCAGCTCACCAGGACTAGCGGGAAAGGCAGAGACCCAGTACTTC. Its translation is CASSPGLAGKAETQYF.

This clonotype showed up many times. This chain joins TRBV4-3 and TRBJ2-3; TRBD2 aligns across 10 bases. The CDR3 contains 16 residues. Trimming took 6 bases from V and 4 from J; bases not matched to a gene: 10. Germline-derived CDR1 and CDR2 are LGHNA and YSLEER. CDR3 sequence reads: CASRLTLAGSADTQYF. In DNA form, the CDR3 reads TGCGCCAGCAGACTTACACTAGCGGGATCAGCAGATACGCAGTATTTT.

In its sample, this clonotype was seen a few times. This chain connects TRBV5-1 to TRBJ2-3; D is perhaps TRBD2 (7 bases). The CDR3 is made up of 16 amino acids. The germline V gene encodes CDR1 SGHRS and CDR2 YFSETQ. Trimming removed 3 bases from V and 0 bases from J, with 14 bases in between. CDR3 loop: CASSSGGRASTDTQYF. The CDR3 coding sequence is TGCGCCAGCAGCTCGGGGGGCCGGGCTAGCACAGATACGCAGTATTTT.

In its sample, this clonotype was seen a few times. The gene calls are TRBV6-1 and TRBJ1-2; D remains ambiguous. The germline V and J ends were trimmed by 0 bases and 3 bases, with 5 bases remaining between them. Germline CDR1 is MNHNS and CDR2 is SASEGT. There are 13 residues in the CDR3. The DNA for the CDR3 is TGTGCCAGCAGTGAAGCATGGGACTATGGCTACACCTTC. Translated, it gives CASSEAWDYGYTF.

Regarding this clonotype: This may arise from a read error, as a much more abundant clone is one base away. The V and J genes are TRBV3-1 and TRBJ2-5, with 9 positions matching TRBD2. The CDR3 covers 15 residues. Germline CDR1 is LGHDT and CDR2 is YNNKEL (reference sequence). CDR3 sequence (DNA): TGTGCCAGCGGCCAAGGGAAGACTAGCGGAGAGACCCAGTACTTC. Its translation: CASGQGKTSGETQYF.